This T cell receptor beta chain was sequenced for a study of human T cells and chemical hapten exposure. Across the study: Upper-back patch tests with 0.01% DPC were read at 6 days. General observations from the study: Having alopecia, the donors may differ immunologically from healthy people. Among expanded TCRs, significantly more large CDR3 similarity clusters formed than among controls.

TCRdb fed the RACE reads into MiXCR, producing one record per CDR3 protein. The sample records 350,000 or so distinct CDR3 sequences, about 7% being singletons. Documented time point: patch test 1, 2 weeks after DPC sensitization. As for treatment: therapeutic diphenylcyclopropenone sensitization with weekly scalp DPC. The germline CDR1 and CDR2 sequences are SGHDT and YYEEEE. The length of the CDR3 is 15 residues. With 1 base removed from V and 6 bases from J, the gap between germline ends came to 11 bases. This clonotype has a count of ten or more. Its antigen is not identified. The TCR sequence derives from a young woman with alopecia areata. Some clones in this sample may be carry-over from other donors' samples. The chain employs TRBV5-6 and TRBJ1-6; D may be TRBD1 (6 bases). Sequenced here: whole blood, sampled in connection with sensitization to the hapten diphenylcyclopropenone (DPC). The CDR3 DNA follows: TGTGCCAGCAGCTTGAATATCAGGGGTAATTCACCCCTCCACTTT. Protein sequence: CASSLNIRGNSPLHF.